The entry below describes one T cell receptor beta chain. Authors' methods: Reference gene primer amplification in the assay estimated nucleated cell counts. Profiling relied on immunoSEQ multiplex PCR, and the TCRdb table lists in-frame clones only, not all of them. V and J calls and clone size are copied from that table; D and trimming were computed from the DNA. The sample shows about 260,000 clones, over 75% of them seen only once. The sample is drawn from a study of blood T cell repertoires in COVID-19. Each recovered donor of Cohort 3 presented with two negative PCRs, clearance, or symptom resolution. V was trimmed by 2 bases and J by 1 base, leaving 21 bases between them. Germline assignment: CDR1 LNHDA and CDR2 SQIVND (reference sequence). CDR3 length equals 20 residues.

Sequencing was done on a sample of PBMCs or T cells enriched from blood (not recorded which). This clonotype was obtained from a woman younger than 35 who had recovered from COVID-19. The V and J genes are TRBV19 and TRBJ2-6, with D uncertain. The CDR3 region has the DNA TGTGCCAGTAGTATACATGGTACCCATCTTGATACTTCTGGGGCCAACGTCCTGACTTTC. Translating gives CASSIHGTHLDTSGANVLTF.